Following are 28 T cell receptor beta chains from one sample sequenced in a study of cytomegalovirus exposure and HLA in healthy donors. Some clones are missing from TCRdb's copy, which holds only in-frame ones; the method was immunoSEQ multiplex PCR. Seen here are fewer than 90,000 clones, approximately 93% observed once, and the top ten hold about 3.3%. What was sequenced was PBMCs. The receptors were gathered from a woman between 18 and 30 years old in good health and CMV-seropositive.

DNA for the CDR3: TGTGCCAGCAGTGAAGTTCCCGGAAGGGGGAATTCACCCCTCCACTTT. It yields the protein CASSEVPGRGNSPLHF. The chain recombines TRBV6-1 with TRBJ1-6; maybe TRBD1 (6 bases). Germline CDR1 is MNHNS and CDR2 is SASEGT. V lost 1 base, J lost 7 bases, and 14 bases lay in between. This CDR3 has 16 amino acids.

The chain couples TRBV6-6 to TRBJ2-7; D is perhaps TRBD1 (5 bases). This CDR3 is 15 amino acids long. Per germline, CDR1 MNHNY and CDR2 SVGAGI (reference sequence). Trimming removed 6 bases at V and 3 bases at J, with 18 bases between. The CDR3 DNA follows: TGTGCCAGCAGATACGACAGTTATCCCGGCTACGAGCAGTACTTC. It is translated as CASRYDSYPGYEQYF.

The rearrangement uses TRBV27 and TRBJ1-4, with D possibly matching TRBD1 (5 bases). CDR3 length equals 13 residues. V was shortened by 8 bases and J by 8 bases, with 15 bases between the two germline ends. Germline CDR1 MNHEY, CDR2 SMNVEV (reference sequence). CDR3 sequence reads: CASGRTSREKLFF. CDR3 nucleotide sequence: TGTGCCAGCGGTAGGACATCGCGAGAAAAACTGTTTTTT.

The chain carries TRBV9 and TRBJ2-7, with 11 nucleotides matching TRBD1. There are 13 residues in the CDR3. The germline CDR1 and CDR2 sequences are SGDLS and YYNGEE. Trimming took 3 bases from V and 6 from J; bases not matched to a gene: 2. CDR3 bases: TGTGCCAGCAGCGAGGGACAGGGGGGCGAGCAGTACTTC. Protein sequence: CASSEGQGGEQYF.

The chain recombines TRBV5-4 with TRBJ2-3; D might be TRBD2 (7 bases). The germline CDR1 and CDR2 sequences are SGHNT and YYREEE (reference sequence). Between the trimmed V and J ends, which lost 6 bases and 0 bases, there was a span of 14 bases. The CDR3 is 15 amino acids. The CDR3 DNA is TGTGCCAGCAACATTGGGGGGGCCAGCACAGATACGCAGTATTTT. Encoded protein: CASNIGGASTDTQYF.

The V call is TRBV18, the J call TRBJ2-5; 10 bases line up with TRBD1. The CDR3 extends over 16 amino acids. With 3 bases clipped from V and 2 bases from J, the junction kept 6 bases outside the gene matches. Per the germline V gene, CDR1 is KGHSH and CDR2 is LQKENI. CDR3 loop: CASSPLTGGGQETQYF. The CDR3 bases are TGTGCCAGCTCACCCTTGACAGGGGGCGGACAAGAGACCCAGTACTTC.

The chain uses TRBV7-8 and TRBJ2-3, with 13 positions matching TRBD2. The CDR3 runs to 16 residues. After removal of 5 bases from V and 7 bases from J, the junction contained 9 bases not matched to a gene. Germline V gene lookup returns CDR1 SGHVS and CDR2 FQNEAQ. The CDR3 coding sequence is TGTGCCAGCAGCATCACCGGGACTAGCGGGATAAATACGCAGTATTTT. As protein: CASSITGTSGINTQYF.

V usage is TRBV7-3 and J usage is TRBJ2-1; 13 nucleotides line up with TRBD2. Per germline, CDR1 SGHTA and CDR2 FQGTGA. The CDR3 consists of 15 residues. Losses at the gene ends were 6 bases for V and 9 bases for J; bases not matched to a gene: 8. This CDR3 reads CASSSTSGGDGEQFF. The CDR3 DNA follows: TGTGCCAGCAGTTCCACTAGCGGGGGGGATGGTGAGCAGTTCTTC.

The CDR3 DNA reads TGTGCCAGTAGTCCCCGGGGGGCTAGACTTCAGCCCCAGCATTTT. Amino acid sequence: CASSPRGARLQPQHF. The chain employs TRBV19 and TRBJ1-5; a possible D gene is TRBD1 (6 bases). The CDR3 consists of 15 residues. Germline V lookup: CDR1 LNHDA, CDR2 SQIVND (reference sequence). Trimming took off 5 bases at V and 6 bases at J, with 17 bases between the two ends.

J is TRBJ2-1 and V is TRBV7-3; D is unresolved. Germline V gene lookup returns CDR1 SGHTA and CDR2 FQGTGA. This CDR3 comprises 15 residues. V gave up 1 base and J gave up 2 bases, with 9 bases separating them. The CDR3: CASSLNSQTYNEQFF. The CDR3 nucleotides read TGTGCCAGCAGCTTAAATAGCCAGACCTACAATGAGCAGTTCTTC. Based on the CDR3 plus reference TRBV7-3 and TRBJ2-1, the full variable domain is GAGVSQTPSNKVTEKGKYVELRCDPISGHTALYWYRQSLGQGPEFLIYFQGTGAADDSGLPNDRFFAVRPEGSVSTLKIQRTERGDSAVYLCASSLNSQTYNEQFFGPGTRLTVL.

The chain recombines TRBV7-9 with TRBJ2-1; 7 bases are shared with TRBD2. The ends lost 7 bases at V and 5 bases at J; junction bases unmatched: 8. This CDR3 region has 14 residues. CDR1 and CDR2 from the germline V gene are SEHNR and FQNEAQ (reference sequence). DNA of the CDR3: TGTGCCAGCACCTCAGCGGGGCTTAACAATGAGCAGTTCTTC. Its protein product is CASTSAGLNNEQFF.

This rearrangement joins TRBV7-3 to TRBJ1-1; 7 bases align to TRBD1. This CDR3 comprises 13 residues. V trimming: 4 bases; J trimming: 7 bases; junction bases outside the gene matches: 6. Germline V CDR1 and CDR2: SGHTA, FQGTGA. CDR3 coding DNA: TGTGCCAGCAGCTCCCACCAGGGGGGTGAAGCTTTCTTT. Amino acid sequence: CASSSHQGGEAFF.

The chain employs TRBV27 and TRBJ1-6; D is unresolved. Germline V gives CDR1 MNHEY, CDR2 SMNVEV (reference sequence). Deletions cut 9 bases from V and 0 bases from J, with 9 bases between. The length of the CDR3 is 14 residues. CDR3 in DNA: TGTGCCAGTACGGTCGACTCCTATAATTCACCCCTCCACTTT. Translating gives CASTVDSYNSPLHF.

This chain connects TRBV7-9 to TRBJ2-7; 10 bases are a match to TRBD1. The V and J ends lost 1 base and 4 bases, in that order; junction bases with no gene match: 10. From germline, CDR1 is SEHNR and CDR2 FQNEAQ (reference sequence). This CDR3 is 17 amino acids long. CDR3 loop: CASSLGYGTGVTYEQYF. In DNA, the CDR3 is TGTGCCAGCAGCTTAGGCTATGGGACAGGGGTAACTTACGAGCAGTACTTC.

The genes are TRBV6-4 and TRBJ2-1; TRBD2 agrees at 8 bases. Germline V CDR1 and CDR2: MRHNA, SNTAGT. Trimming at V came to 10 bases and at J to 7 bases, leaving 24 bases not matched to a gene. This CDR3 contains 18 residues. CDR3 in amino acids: CATSYRPLAAGGGNEQFF. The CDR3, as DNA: TGTGCCACCTCCTACCGCCCCTTGGCTGCGGGAGGTGGGAATGAGCAGTTCTTC.

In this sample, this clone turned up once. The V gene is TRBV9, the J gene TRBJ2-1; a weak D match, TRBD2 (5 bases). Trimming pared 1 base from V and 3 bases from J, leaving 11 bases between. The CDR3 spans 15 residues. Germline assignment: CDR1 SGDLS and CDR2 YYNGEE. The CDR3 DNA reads TGTGCCAGCAGCGTAAAGGGAGATAGCTACAATGAGCAGTTCTTC. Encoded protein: CASSVKGDSYNEQFF.

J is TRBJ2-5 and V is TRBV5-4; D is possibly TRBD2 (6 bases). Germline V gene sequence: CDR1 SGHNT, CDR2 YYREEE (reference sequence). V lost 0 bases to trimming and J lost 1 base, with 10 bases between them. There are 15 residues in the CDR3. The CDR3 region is CASSLGVGGQETQYF. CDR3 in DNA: TGTGCCAGCAGCTTGGGGGTGGGGGGCCAAGAGACCCAGTACTTC.

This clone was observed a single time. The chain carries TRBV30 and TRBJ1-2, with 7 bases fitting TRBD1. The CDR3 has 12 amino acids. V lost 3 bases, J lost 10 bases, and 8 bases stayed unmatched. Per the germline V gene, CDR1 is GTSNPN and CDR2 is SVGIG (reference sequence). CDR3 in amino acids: CAWRAWTGSYTF. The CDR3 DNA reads TGTGCCTGGAGGGCCTGGACAGGATCCTACACCTTC.

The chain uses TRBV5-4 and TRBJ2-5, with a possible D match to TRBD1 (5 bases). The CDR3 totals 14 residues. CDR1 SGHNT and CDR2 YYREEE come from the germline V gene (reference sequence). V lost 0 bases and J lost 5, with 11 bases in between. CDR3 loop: CASSLEGLGETQYF. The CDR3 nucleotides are TGTGCCAGCAGCTTGGAGGGGTTGGGGGAGACCCAGTACTTC.

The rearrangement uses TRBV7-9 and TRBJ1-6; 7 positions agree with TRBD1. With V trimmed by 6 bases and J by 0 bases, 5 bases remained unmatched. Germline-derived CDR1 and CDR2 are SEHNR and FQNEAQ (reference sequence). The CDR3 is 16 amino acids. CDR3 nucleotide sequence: TGTGCCAGCAGTATGACAGGGAGCTCCTATAATTCACCCCTCCACTTT. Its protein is CASSMTGSSYNSPLHF.

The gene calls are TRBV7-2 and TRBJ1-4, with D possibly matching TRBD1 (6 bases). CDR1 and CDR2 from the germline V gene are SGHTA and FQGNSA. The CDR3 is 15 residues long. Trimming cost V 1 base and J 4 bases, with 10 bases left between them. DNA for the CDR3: TGTGCCAGCAGCTTAGTAGGGGGAAGTAATGAAAAACTGTTTTTT. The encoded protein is CASSLVGGSNEKLFF.

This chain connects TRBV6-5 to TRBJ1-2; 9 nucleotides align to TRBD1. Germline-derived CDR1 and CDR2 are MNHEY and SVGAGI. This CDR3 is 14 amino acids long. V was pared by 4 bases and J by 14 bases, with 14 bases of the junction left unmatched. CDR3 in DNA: TGTGCCAGCAGTTCCCGTGAGGCCGGGGACAGGGCTACCTTC. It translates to CASSSREAGDRATF.

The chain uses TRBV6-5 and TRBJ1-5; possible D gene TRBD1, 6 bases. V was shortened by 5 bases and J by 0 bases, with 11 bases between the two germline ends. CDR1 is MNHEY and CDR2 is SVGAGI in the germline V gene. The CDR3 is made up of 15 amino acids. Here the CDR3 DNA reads TGTGCCAGCAGTCTCCAGGGGAATAGCAATCAGCCCCAGCATTTT. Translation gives CASSLQGNSNQPQHF.

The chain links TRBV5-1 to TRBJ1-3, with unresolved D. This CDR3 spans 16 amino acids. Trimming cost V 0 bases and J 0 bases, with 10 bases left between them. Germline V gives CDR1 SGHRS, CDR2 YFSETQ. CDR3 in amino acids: CASSLAGVDSGNTIYF. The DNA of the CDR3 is TGCGCCAGCAGCTTGGCCGGGGTCGACTCTGGAAACACCATATATTTT.

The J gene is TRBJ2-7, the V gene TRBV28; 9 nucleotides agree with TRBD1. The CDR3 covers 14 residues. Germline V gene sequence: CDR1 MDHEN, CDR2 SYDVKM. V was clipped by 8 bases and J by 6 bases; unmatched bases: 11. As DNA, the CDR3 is TGTGCCAGCGGGCCAGGACAGGGGTTTCGCGAGCAGTACTTC. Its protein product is CASGPGQGFREQYF. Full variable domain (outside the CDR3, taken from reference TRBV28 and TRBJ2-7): DVKVTQSSRYLVKRTGEKVFLECVQDMDHENMFWYRQDPGLGLRLIYFSYDVKMKEKGDIPEGYSVSREKKERFSLILESASTNQTSMYLCASGPGQGFREQYFGPGTRLTVT.

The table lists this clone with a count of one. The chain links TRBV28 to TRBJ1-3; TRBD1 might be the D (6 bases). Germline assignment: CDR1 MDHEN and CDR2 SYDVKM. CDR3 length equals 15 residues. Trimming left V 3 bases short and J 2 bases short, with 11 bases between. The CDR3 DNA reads TGTGCCAGCAGTTTGCGGGCAGGGGCTGGAAACACCATATATTTT. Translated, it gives CASSLRAGAGNTIYF.

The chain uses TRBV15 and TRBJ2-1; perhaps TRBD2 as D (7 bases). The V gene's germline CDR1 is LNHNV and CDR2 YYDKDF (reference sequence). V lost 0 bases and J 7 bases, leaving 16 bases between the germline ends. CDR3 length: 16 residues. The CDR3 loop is CATSRDLGGGLNEQFF. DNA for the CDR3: TGTGCCACCAGCAGAGATTTAGGGGGGGGGTTGAATGAGCAGTTCTTC. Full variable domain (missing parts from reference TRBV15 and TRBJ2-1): DAMVIQNPRYQVTQFGKPVTLSCSQTLNHNVMYWYQQKSSQAPKLLFHYYDKDFNNEADTPDNFQSRRPNTSFCFLDIRSPGLGDTAMYLCATSRDLGGGLNEQFFGPGTRLTVL.

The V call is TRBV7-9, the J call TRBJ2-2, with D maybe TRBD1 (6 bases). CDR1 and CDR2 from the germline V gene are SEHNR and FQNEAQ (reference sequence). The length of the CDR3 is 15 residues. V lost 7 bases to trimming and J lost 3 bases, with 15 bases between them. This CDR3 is CASNHAAGDTGELFF. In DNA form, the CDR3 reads TGTGCCAGCAATCATGCAGCAGGGGACACCGGGGAGCTGTTTTTT.